The clone carrying this TCR beta chain has a handful of counts. Antigen: not known. This sample was included in a study of cytomegalovirus exposure and HLA in healthy donors. Study-level information: Unique TCRs from HLA-typed donors, around 93 million of them, were held in an early data release. Among the approximately 380 donors who were genotyped, 81% fell in the genetic ancestry cluster that is associated with self-reported Caucasian donors. The study, taken as a whole, reports: Common viral pathogens seemed, in a later analysis, to connect with several of the most significant clusters. Rare TCR sequences predominated, though certain public TCRs were found in many donors.

The V gene's germline CDR1 is SGHRS and CDR2 YFSETQ. The CDR3 has 19 amino acids. Trimming removed 0 bases from V and 2 bases from J; junction bases left unmatched: 15. PCR was performed using 60 Vbeta and 13 Jbeta primers. Some clones are missing from TCRdb's copy, which holds only in-frame ones; the method was immunoSEQ multiplex PCR. The data contain about 55,000 clones, about 67% of them seen just once; the ten biggest clones take up 30% to 35%. The chain links TRBV5-1 to TRBJ2-3; TRBD1 matches at 7 bases. Input material: PBMCs. This TCR was recovered from a man aged 40-55 years in good health and CMV-seropositive. The CDR3 protein is CASSLVGNVGTDATDTQYF. In DNA form, the CDR3 reads TGCGCCAGCAGCTTGGTCGGAAACGTCGGGACAGATGCCACAGATACGCAGTATTTT.